This T cell receptor beta chain was obtained from a study of cytomegalovirus exposure and HLA in healthy donors (dated 2017 in TCRdb). Background for the entire study: A later analysis indicated that the 95 to 150 validation repertoires were generated on the platform also employed for the 700 or so repertoires of the first cohort. The study was designed to test whether signatures of past pathogen exposure could be identified by cataloging public T cell receptors. A separate validation cohort of some 130 different subjects was used in addition to the 666-subject first cohort. High-throughput TCR immunosequencing, statistical association of individual TCRs with disease status, and machine learning were combined to predict cytomegalovirus infection status. Study-wide conclusions, independent of this receptor: Across donors, most TCR sequences were observed very rarely, whereas some public TCRs were present in many individuals. A later analysis found that TCRs clustered in the first cohort also tended to co-occur in the 95 to 150 validation repertoires, with approximately 95% of cluster scores above 0. The study listed 150 to 200 TCR beta chains as associated with cytomegalovirus. Three of the identified cytomegalovirus-associated TCR beta chains were confirmed in vitro to be specific for cytomegalovirus antigens. The classifier was reported to diagnose cytomegalovirus status with high specificity and sensitivity in both the original and validation cohorts. According to the authors, the approach could potentially be generalized to other disease states and immunological phenotypes. A later analysis had no HLA typing for the validation cohort, so co-occurrence there was scored across all 120 repertoires.

The library was made by the immunoSEQ multiplex PCR assay. Processing in the source paper ran as follows. To diagnose cytomegalovirus status from the catalog of TCR beta chain sequences, a statistical classification framework was built. The table comes from immuneACCESS by way of TCRdb, which keeps in-frame sequences with V and J called. Part of the clones is missing from these tables; in studies checked, under half for an unresolved V gene and the rest for unknown reasons. Clone size and V and J calls were adopted from that table, with D and trimming inferred from the DNA. Here the sample has about 140,000 clones; over 90% occur a single time. Clones ranked in the top ten supply about 2% of the sample. Note on this clone: Its target antigen remains unknown. Per-nucleotide qualities are absent, and no much larger clonotype sits a single base away.

Separate from the roughly 630-subject first cohort, the validation cohort of 90 to 150 subjects was the group to which the donors belonged. The sequence derives from a man between 18 and 35 years old in good health and CMV-seropositive. Sample: PBMCs.

CDR3 region: CSVEISGLGTEAFF. The sequenced DNA: TGCAGCGTTGAAATCTCAGGGCTTGGCACTGAAGCTTTCTTT. Recombination linked TRBV29-1 to TRBJ1-1; the best D guess is TRBD1, with 5 bases matching. The CDR3 has 14 amino acids, counting the end cysteine and phenylalanine. Only the CDR3 DNA stays, 42 bases, in frame from base 1. Taken from the germline V gene, the CDR1 and CDR2 loops are SQVTM and ANQGSEA. V and J lose 2 bases and 4 bases, and a span of 14 bases separates them.